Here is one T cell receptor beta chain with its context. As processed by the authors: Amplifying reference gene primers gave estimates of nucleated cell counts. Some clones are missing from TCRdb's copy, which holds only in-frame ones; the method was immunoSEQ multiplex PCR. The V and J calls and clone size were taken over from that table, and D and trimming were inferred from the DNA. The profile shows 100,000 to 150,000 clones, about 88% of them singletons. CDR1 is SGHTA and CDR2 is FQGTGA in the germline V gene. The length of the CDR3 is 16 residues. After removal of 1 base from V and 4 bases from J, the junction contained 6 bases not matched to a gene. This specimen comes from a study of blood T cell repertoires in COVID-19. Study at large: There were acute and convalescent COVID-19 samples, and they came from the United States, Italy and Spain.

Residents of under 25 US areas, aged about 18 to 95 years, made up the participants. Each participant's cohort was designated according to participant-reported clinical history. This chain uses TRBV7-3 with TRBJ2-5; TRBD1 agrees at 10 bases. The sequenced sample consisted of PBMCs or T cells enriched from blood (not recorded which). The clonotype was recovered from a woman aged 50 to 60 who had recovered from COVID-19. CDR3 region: CASSLKGTGVLETQYF. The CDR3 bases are TGTGCCAGCAGCTTAAAAGGGACAGGGGTTTTAGAGACCCAGTACTTC.